This T cell receptor delta chain was observed in a study of gamma-delta T cells after stem cell transplantation. The CDR3 extends over 21 amino acids. The V segment lost 0 bases and the J segment 3 bases; nucleotides outside the gene matches: 19. Per germline, CDR1 GEAIGNYY and CDR2 EKD. TCRdb re-called clones from the RT-PCR reads using CATT. The table shows roughly 1,900 delta-chain clones, with more than 15% occurring only once. There are a few counts of this clone. This clone may be a read error of a much larger clone one base away. This chain links TRDV2 with TRDJ1; 12 bases align to TRDD3. The receptor was derived from a human donor. It is not recorded whose cells these are; they may come from a transplant donor. What was sequenced was gamma-delta T cells. CDR3 region: CACDTLQSGGYDWGGADKLIF. The CDR3 DNA is TGTGCCTGTGACACCCTTCAATCTGGGGGATACGATTGGGGAGGCGCCGATAAACTCATCTTT.